A selection of T cell receptor beta chains follows, all from one sample in a study of OX40 agonist ivuxolimab in advanced cancers. TCRdb's table, derived via immunoSEQ multiplex PCR, lists solely in-frame clones and lacks some. The sample comprises some 39,000 clones, roughly 86% of which are singletons, and roughly 3.7% rests with the top ten. Here the sequenced sample was CD4+ or CD8+ T cells sorted from blood, taken in a trial of the OX40 agonist ivuxolimab. The origin of the receptors is an adult with an advanced solid tumor such as melanoma, head and neck, liver or kidney cancer. CDR3s include the opening cysteine and the closing phenylalanine or tryptophan. A D gene is named only where the DNA matches it firmly. The listing skips clone size in some rows; elsewhere it reads once, few, many or a size class.

NA	TRBJ2-5	TRBV7-9	NA	TGTGCCAGCAGCTTAGGTAGAGGTGAGACCCAGTACTTC	CASSLGRGETQYF
few	TRBJ1-5	TRBV6-5	TRBD1	TGTGCCAGCGGACAGGGTGGACAGCCCCAGCATTTT	CASGQGGQPQHF
NA	TRBJ2-7	TRBV11-3	NA	TGTGCCAGCAGTTATAACCACGAGCAGTACTTC	CASSYNHEQYF
NA	TRBJ2-3	TRBV28	NA	TGTGCCAGCAGCCACACAGATACGCAGTATTTT	CASSHTDTQYF
NA	TRBJ1-2	TRBV28	NA	TGTGCCAGTTATCAAAGCTTAGTAGGAGACTACACCTTC	CASYQSLVGDYTF
NA	TRBJ2-2	TRBV6-4	NA	TGTGCCAGCAGTGACTCCCAGACGAACACCGGGGAGCTGTTTTTT	CASSDSQTNTGELFF
NA	TRBJ2-3	TRBV23-1	NA	TGCGCCAGCAGTCCCCTAGCGCCAAGGGCAGATACGCAGTATTTT	CASSPLAPRADTQYF
once	TRBJ2-3	TRBV10-1	NA	TGCGCCAGCAGTATGAGAGGCCGCACAGATACGCAGTATTTT	CASSMRGRTDTQYF
NA	TRBJ1-1	TRBV7-2	NA	TGTGCCAGCAGCTTGAATGGGGGCAATGTCGTCACTGAAGCTTTCTTT	CASSLNGGNVVTEAFF
NA	TRBJ2-7	TRBV29-1	TRBD2	TGCAGCGTTCAGACTAGCTCCGAGCAGTACTTC	CSVQTSSEQYF
NA	TRBJ1-2	TRBV7-9	TRBD1	TGTGCCAGCAGCCTGGGACAGGGGGCGCATTATGGCTACACCTTC	CASSLGQGAHYGYTF
NA	TRBJ1-4	TRBV15	NA	TGTGCCACCAGCAGAGATTTAGCCGCCGGGAGGGCAAATGAAAAACTGTTTTTT	CATSRDLAAGRANEKLFF
NA	TRBJ2-3	TRBV11-2	NA	TGTGCCAGCAGCCCACAAGATACGCAGTATTTT	CASSPQDTQYF
NA	TRBJ2-2	TRBV6-5	NA	TGTGCCAGCAGTTACTTCAAGAGGGGCGGGGAGCTGTTTTTT	CASSYFKRGGELFF
once	TRBJ2-7	TRBV6-6	NA	TGTGCCAGCAGTCAAGGGCCCCGACGGGACGAGCAGTACTTC	CASSQGPRRDEQYF
NA	TRBJ2-5	TRBV30	TRBD2	TGTGCCTGGAGTGAGGGACTAGCGGGAGGAGCCGAGACCCAGTACTTC	CAWSEGLAGGAETQYF
NA	TRBJ1-5	TRBV6-6	TRBD1	TGTGCCAGCAGGGAACAGGGGCAAGTGGATCAGCCCCAGCATTTT	CASREQGQVDQPQHF
NA	TRBJ1-2	TRBV4-1	TRBD1	TGCGCCAGCAGCCAAGGGACAGGGGGATCCTATGGCTACACCTTC	CASSQGTGGSYGYTF
NA	TRBJ1-1	TRBV28	TRBD1	TGTGCCAGCAGTCGACAGGGAAACACTGAAGCTTTCTTT	CASSRQGNTEAFF
few	TRBJ2-7	TRBV28	NA	TGTGCCAGCAGGTCCCAGGGGACGAACTACGAGCAGTACTTC	CASRSQGTNYEQYF
NA	TRBJ1-4	TRBV7-6	NA	TGTGCCAGCAGCCGGTGGAATGAAAAACTGTTTTTT	CASSRWNEKLFF
NA	TRBJ2-4	TRBV2	NA	TGTGCCAGCAGTGAGTGGACAGCCAAAAACATTCAGTACTTC	CASSEWTAKNIQYF
once	TRBJ2-6	TRBV29-1	NA	TGCAGCGTTGAAGATACCCGGGATGGGGCCAACGTCCTGACTTTC	CSVEDTRDGANVLTF
once	TRBJ2-7	TRBV28	TRBD1	TGTGCCAGCAGTTCCGCCGGGACAGACTCCTACGAGCAGTACTTC	CASSSAGTDSYEQYF